This T cell receptor (beta chain) is from a study of spatial heterogeneity in lung cancer. As for time point: sample taken at primary tumor resection. Tumor, nontumor lung or frozen PBMC supplied whole RNA, sequenced without sorting. The ends were cut back, 5 bases at V and 3 bases at J, with 13 bases in the middle. The CDR3 spans 15 residues. The germline CDR1 and CDR2 sequences are SEHNR and FQNEAQ (reference sequence). TCRdb processed the 5' RACE reads anew with MiXCR; each CDR3 protein has one entry. This sample has some 38,000 distinct CDR3 sequences; 7.5% occur once, and the top ten carry over 25%. Many counts were recorded for this clonotype.

Sequences were derived from PBMCs, sampled at surgery. The chain joins TRBV7-9 to TRBJ1-4; the D is unclear. This receptor was taken from a male donor with early-stage non-small cell lung cancer. CDR3 DNA: TGTGCCAGCAGCCAGATTTTGGTGGCTAATGAAAAACTGTTTTTT. Translation: CASSQILVANEKLFF.